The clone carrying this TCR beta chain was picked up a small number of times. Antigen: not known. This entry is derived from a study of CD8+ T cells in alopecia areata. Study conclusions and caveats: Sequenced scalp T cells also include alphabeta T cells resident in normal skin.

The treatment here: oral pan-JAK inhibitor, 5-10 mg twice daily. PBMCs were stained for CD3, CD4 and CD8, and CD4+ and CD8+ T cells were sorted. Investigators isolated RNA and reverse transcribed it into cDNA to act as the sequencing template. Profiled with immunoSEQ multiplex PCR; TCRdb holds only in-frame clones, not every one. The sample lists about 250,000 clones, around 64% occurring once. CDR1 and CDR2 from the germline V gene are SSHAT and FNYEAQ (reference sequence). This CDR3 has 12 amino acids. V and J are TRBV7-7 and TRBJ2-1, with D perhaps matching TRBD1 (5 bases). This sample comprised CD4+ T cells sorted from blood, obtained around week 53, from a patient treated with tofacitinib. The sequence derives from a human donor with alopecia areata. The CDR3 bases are TGTGCTAGTGGTACCGGGTCAGGGGAGCAGTTCTTC. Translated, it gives CASGTGSGEQFF.